Listed below are T cell receptor beta chains from one sample, sequenced in a study of T cell changes during pregnancy in multiple sclerosis. This table comes from immunoSEQ multiplex PCR, and its TCRdb copy is limited to in-frame clones, with some not included. The top ten clones hold around 0.8% of a sample with fewer than 110,000 clones, 85% to 95% of them seen once. The specimen was peripheral blood, collected in the third trimester of pregnancy. These receptors originate from a female donor in good health, enrolled as a control in a pregnancy study. Each CDR3 is given with its conserved first and last residue. Each record gives: CDR3 DNA, CDR3 protein, V gene, clone size, D gene, CDR3 length, J gene. The D gene is left open where the match is weak. Clone size is stated in some rows and not others, as once, few, many or a class when expanded.

cdr3_nt: TGCAGCGTTGAAGAAGGGGGGAACACTGAAGCTTTCTTT
cdr3_aa: CSVEEGGNTEAFF
v_call: TRBV29-1
clone_size: -
d_call: -
cdr3_length: 13
j_call: TRBJ1-1

cdr3_nt: TGCGCCAGCAGCCAAGTCACCGGGAGCGGCTACACCTTC
cdr3_aa: CASSQVTGSGYTF
v_call: TRBV4-3
clone_size: -
d_call: -
cdr3_length: 13
j_call: TRBJ1-2

cdr3_nt: TGCAGCTCCACGAGTTCCCGGGGAGACACTGAAGCTTTCTTT
cdr3_aa: CSSTSSRGDTEAFF
v_call: TRBV29-1
clone_size: -
d_call: -
cdr3_length: 14
j_call: TRBJ1-1

cdr3_nt: TGTGCCAGCTCACCAGTGGAAAGGGGCGCTGGCTACACCTTC
cdr3_aa: CASSPVERGAGYTF
v_call: TRBV18
clone_size: -
d_call: -
cdr3_length: 14
j_call: TRBJ1-2

cdr3_nt: TGTGCCAGCAGCTCTACAGGAAGCTCCTATAATTCACCCCTCCACTTT
cdr3_aa: CASSSTGSSYNSPLHF
v_call: TRBV5-8
clone_size: -
d_call: -
cdr3_length: 16
j_call: TRBJ1-6

cdr3_nt: TGCGCCAGCAGCTTGACTAGACCAGCAGGAGATACGCAGTATTTT
cdr3_aa: CASSLTRPAGDTQYF
v_call: TRBV5-1
clone_size: -
d_call: -
cdr3_length: 15
j_call: TRBJ2-3

cdr3_nt: TGTGCCAGTAGTATCGGGACAGGGTGGGTCTCTGGGGCCAACGTCCTGACTTTC
cdr3_aa: CASSIGTGWVSGANVLTF
v_call: TRBV19
clone_size: -
d_call: TRBD1
cdr3_length: 18
j_call: TRBJ2-6

cdr3_nt: TGTGCCAGCTCACCGGGATCAGGGGAAGCTTTCTTT
cdr3_aa: CASSPGSGEAFF
v_call: TRBV18
clone_size: -
d_call: -
cdr3_length: 12
j_call: TRBJ1-1

cdr3_nt: TGTGCCAGCACGGCAGGGGTGGACACCGGGGAGCTGTTTTTT
cdr3_aa: CASTAGVDTGELFF
v_call: TRBV6-4
clone_size: -
d_call: -
cdr3_length: 14
j_call: TRBJ2-2

cdr3_nt: TGTGCCAGCTCACCAACGGACAGCTACTACGAGCAGTACTTC
cdr3_aa: CASSPTDSYYEQYF
v_call: TRBV18
clone_size: -
d_call: -
cdr3_length: 14
j_call: TRBJ2-7

cdr3_nt: TGTGCCAGTAGTCCCCGGGGGGACAGGAGCTCCTACGAGCAGTACTTC
cdr3_aa: CASSPRGDRSSYEQYF
v_call: TRBV19
clone_size: once
d_call: -
cdr3_length: 16
j_call: TRBJ2-7

cdr3_nt: TGCGCCAGCAGCCAAGTTGGGGGGGTTGTCTATGGCTACACCTTC
cdr3_aa: CASSQVGGVVYGYTF
v_call: TRBV4-3
clone_size: -
d_call: -
cdr3_length: 15
j_call: TRBJ1-2

cdr3_nt: TGTGCCTGGAGTGCCGCACGAGCGGGAGGAAACACCATATATTTT
cdr3_aa: CAWSAARAGGNTIYF
v_call: TRBV30
clone_size: -
d_call: -
cdr3_length: 15
j_call: TRBJ1-3

cdr3_nt: TGTGCCAGCAGTTACAGCAGCAATCAGCCCCAGCATTTT
cdr3_aa: CASSYSSNQPQHF
v_call: TRBV27
clone_size: -
d_call: -
cdr3_length: 13
j_call: TRBJ1-5

cdr3_nt: TGTGCCAGCAGCTTAAGAATAGCGGGGTCGAAGACCCAGTACTTC
cdr3_aa: CASSLRIAGSKTQYF
v_call: TRBV7-2
clone_size: -
d_call: TRBD2
cdr3_length: 15
j_call: TRBJ2-5

cdr3_nt: TGTGCCAGCAGCTTAGGAGCGCGGGGGGTACGTTGGGAGACCCAGTACTTC
cdr3_aa: CASSLGARGVRWETQYF
v_call: TRBV11-2
clone_size: -
d_call: TRBD2
cdr3_length: 17
j_call: TRBJ2-5

cdr3_nt: TGTGCCAGCAGCTTAGGGAGGGGAGACGAAAAACTGTTTTTT
cdr3_aa: CASSLGRGDEKLFF
v_call: TRBV7-2
clone_size: -
d_call: -
cdr3_length: 14
j_call: TRBJ1-4

cdr3_nt: TGTGCCAGCACGGGGAGGGGGGCCATAGATACGCAGTATTTT
cdr3_aa: CASTGRGAIDTQYF
v_call: TRBV27
clone_size: -
d_call: -
cdr3_length: 14
j_call: TRBJ2-3

cdr3_nt: TGTGCCAGCAGCCTGAGGAGTGGGACTAGCGGCTACAATGAGCAGTTCTTC
cdr3_aa: CASSLRSGTSGYNEQFF
v_call: TRBV16
clone_size: -
d_call: TRBD2
cdr3_length: 17
j_call: TRBJ2-1

cdr3_nt: TGTGCCAGCTCACCTCCGCCGGGACAGGGGGACTATGGCTACACCTTC
cdr3_aa: CASSPPPGQGDYGYTF
v_call: TRBV18
clone_size: -
d_call: TRBD1
cdr3_length: 16
j_call: TRBJ1-2